The 14 T cell receptor beta chains given below trace back to one sample, sequenced in a study of Ad26.COV2.S vaccination and SARS-CoV-2 variants. The protocol was immunoSEQ multiplex PCR, while the TCRdb copy is restricted to in-frame clones and leaves out a portion. The sample lists around 300,000 clones, 75% to 90% occurring once. Regarding treatment: around 19 received Ad26.COV2.S at low or high dose, single or two shots; 5 received placebo; per-sample allocation not given. Specimens were obtained on day 63 following the first vaccine or placebo injection. Sequencing used peripheral blood, obtained in a trial of Ad26.COV2.S vaccine versus placebo. The receptor source for this set is a person between 18 and 60 years old who received the Ad26.COV2.S COVID-19 vaccine or a placebo.

The chain has TRBV2 and TRBJ1-6; D unresolved. The CDR3 contains 14 residues. The germline V and J ends were trimmed by 7 bases and 7 bases, with 14 bases remaining between them. Germline V gene lookup returns CDR1 SNHLY and CDR2 FYNNEI. The CDR3 here is CASTPGLGNSPLHF. The CDR3 bases are TGTGCCAGCACCCCGGGGTTAGGAAATTCACCCCTCCACTTT.

J is TRBJ1-6 and V is TRBV19, with D unclear. The CDR3 length is 16 residues. V dropped 5 bases and J dropped 0 bases, with 11 bases sitting between them. CDR1 and CDR2 from the germline V gene are LNHDA and SQIVND (reference sequence). The CDR3: CASSPRQSSYNSPLHF. As DNA, the CDR3 is TGTGCCAGTAGTCCACGACAAAGCTCCTATAATTCACCCCTCCACTTT.

Worth noting for this clone: The sample holds other DNA sequences that translate to the same CDR3. The chain has TRBV6-5 and TRBJ1-1; tentatively, D is TRBD1 (5 bases). V gave up 3 bases and J gave up 1 base, with 6 bases separating them. Germline values: CDR1 MNHEY, CDR2 SVGAGI. The CDR3 spans 13 residues. In DNA, the CDR3 is TGTGCCAGCAGTTATACAGGGAACACTGAAGCTTTCTTT. Its translation: CASSYTGNTEAFF.

V is TRBV28 and J is TRBJ1-3; D uncertain. This CDR3 spans 14 amino acids. V gave up 6 bases and J gave up 4 bases, with 13 bases separating them. The germline V gene encodes CDR1 MDHEN and CDR2 SYDVKM. The CDR3 loop reads CASRTLPGGNTIYF. The CDR3, as DNA: TGTGCCAGCAGAACTCTCCCGGGAGGAAACACCATATATTTT.

CDR3 nucleotide sequence: TGTGCCAGCAGCCACCAATTAGCGGGAGAAAGCACAGATACGCAGTATTTT. Protein: CASSHQLAGESTDTQYF. The rearrangement links TRBV6-2 or TRBV6-3 to TRBJ2-3; 9 nucleotides agree with TRBD2. Germline V gene data show CDR1 as MNHEY and CDR2 as SVGEGT. Trimming at V came to 6 bases and at J to 0 bases, leaving 10 bases not matched to a gene. This CDR3 region has 17 residues.

The genes are TRBV10-3 and TRBJ2-1; 7 positions match TRBD2. Germline trimming cut 6 bases from V and 10 bases from J; bases unmatched to any gene: 12. The CDR3 is 14 amino acids. CDR1 is ENHRY, CDR2 SYGVKD, per germline. The CDR3 spells CAIRNPQTSREQFF. Here the CDR3 DNA reads TGTGCCATCAGGAACCCTCAGACTAGCCGGGAGCAGTTCTTC.

The genes are TRBV7-2 and TRBJ2-7; D is perhaps TRBD2 (6 bases). Trimming took 2 bases from V and 2 from J, leaving 16 bases between them. Per the germline V gene, CDR1 is SGHTA and CDR2 is FQGNSA. The CDR3 runs to 16 residues. The CDR3 reads CASSLLIIADTYEQYF. In DNA form, the CDR3 reads TGTGCCAGCAGCTTACTCATAATAGCGGACACCTACGAGCAGTACTTC.

The chain combines TRBV18 with TRBJ2-6; 9 bases fit TRBD1. The CDR3 covers 18 residues. V lost 1 base to trimming and J lost 0 bases; unmatched junction nucleotides: 4. Germline-derived CDR1 and CDR2 are KGHSH and LQKENI. The CDR3 DNA reads TGTGCCAGCTCACCACGACAGGGGGTCACCTCTGGGGCCAACGTCCTGACTTTC. Amino acid sequence: CASSPRQGVTSGANVLTF. Supplemented by reference TRBV18 and TRBJ2-6, the full variable domain reads NAGVMQNPRHLVRRRGQEARLRCSPMKGHSHVYWYRQLPEEGLKFMVYLQKENIIDESGMPKERFSAEFPKEGPSILRIQQVVRGDSAAYFCASSPRQGVTSGANVLTFGAGSRLTVL.

The chain is built from TRBV28 and TRBJ1-4, with D unresolved. Germline V gives CDR1 MDHEN, CDR2 SYDVKM. The V end was cut by 3 bases, the J end by 8 bases, with 7 bases between. The CDR3 is 12 residues long. The CDR3 coding sequence is TGTGCCAGCAGTTTGGATAGGGAAAAACTGTTTTTT. Its translation is CASSLDREKLFF.

The chain employs TRBV5-1 and TRBJ2-1, with 10 bases lining up with TRBD2. The V gene end was trimmed by 4 bases and the J gene end by 0 bases; junction bases not matched to a gene: 4. The CDR3 is 16 residues long. The germline V gene encodes CDR1 SGHRS and CDR2 YFSETQ. In DNA, the CDR3 is TGCGCCAGCAGCCCCCCTAGCGGGAGCTCCTACAATGAGCAGTTCTTC. Translating it yields CASSPPSGSSYNEQFF. Drawing the rest from reference TRBV5-1 and TRBJ2-1, the complete variable domain is KAGVTQTPRYLIKTRGQQVTLSCSPISGHRSVSWYQQTPGQGLQFLFEYFSETQRNKGNFPGRFSGRQFSNSRSEMNVSTLELGDSALYLCASSPPSGSSYNEQFFGPGTRLTVL.

V usage is TRBV24-1 and J usage is TRBJ2-2; no firm D call. The V end was cut by 8 bases, the J end by 7 bases, with 10 bases between. Germline lookup yields CDR1 KGHDR and CDR2 SFDVKD. The CDR3 consists of 12 residues. CDR3 in amino acids: CATTSGVGELFF. The CDR3, as DNA: TGTGCCACCACCTCAGGAGTCGGGGAGCTGTTTTTT.

The chain links TRBV4-1 to TRBJ2-4, with D tentatively TRBD2 (6 bases). The CDR3 contains 17 residues. The ends were cut back, 1 base at V and 0 bases at J, with 13 bases in the middle. Per germline, CDR1 MGHRA and CDR2 YSYEKL. CDR3 in DNA: TGCGCCAGCAGCCAAGTTTCGGGGGACCTAGCCAAAAACATTCAGTACTTC. It specifies CASSQVSGDLAKNIQYF.

The chain recombines TRBV18 with TRBJ2-2; a possible D gene is TRBD1 (6 bases). Trimming pared 0 bases from V and 1 base from J, leaving 6 bases between. This CDR3 region has 15 residues. Germline V gene data show CDR1 as KGHSH and CDR2 as LQKENI. The CDR3 protein is CASSPPGQNTGELFF. The CDR3 nucleotides are TGTGCCAGCTCACCACCGGGACAGAACACCGGGGAGCTGTTTTTT.

The chain links TRBV4-3 to TRBJ2-7; D possibly corresponds to TRBD2 (5 bases). CDR1 is LGHNA, CDR2 YSLEER, per germline. CDR3 length: 16 residues. Trimming left V 1 base short and J 5 bases short, with 18 bases between. This CDR3 reads CASSQGFSRDRNEQYF. DNA of the CDR3: TGCGCCAGCAGCCAAGGCTTTTCCCGGGATAGGAACGAGCAGTACTTC.